These 11 T cell receptor beta chains came from one sample sequenced in a study of CD8 T cells in Susac syndrome. Random hexamers served to reverse transcribe about 0.5 to 1 ug RNA. One entry per CDR3 protein, called by TCRdb with MiXCR from the immunoSEQ multiplex PCR reads. Here the sample spans 100,000 or so distinct CDR3 sequences, about 95% being singletons. Material for sequencing was CD8+ T cells from PBMCs. These receptors were obtained from a human donor with Susac syndrome.

This chain joins TRBV7-9 and TRBJ1-6; the match to TRBD1 covers 7 bases. V gave up 5 bases and J gave up 6 bases; unmatched junction bases: 4. The CDR3 length is 14 residues. The germline CDR1 and CDR2 sequences are SEHNR and FQNEAQ (reference sequence). This CDR3 reads CASSVGQSNSPLHF. For the CDR3, the DNA is TGTGCCAGCAGCGTGGGACAGAGTAATTCACCCCTCCACTTT. Drawing the rest from reference TRBV7-9 and TRBJ1-6, the complete variable domain is DTGVSQNPRHKITKRGQNVTFRCDPISEHNRLYWYRQTLGQGPEFLTYFQNEAQLEKSRLLSDRFSAERPKGSFSTLEIQRTEQGDSAMYLCASSVGQSNSPLHFGNGTRLTVT.

The chain employs TRBV4-1 and TRBJ2-6; tentatively, D is TRBD1 (6 bases). Germline V lookup: CDR1 MGHRA, CDR2 YSYEKL. The CDR3 is 14 amino acids. V lost 6 bases and J lost 2, with 8 bases in between. CDR3 nucleotides: TGCGCCAGCAGTACAGGGACTGGGGCCAACGTCCTGACTTTC. Its translation is CASSTGTGANVLTF.

The chain has TRBV23-1 and TRBJ1-2; D is unresolved. TRBV23-1 is reported as an ORF; its role is uncertain. The length of the CDR3 is 12 residues. V was shortened by 8 bases and J by 5 bases, with 12 bases between the two germline ends. The DNA of the CDR3 is TGCGCCAGCTCTTTGACGGCATATGGCTACACCTTC. This translates into CASSLTAYGYTF.

The chain carries TRBV7-9 and TRBJ2-5, with D maybe TRBD1 (6 bases). Trimming stripped 5 bases from V and 7 bases from J, with 14 bases between. This CDR3 comprises 13 residues. Germline V CDR1 and CDR2: SEHNR, FQNEAQ (reference sequence). This CDR3 is CASSPQGLGTQYF. CDR3 DNA sequence: TGTGCCAGCAGCCCACAGGGCCTTGGGACCCAGTACTTC.

CDR3 sequence reads: CASSDVGNEQFF. DNA of the CDR3: TGTGCCAGCAGTGACGTGGGCAATGAGCAGTTCTTC. The V call is TRBV6-1, the J call TRBJ2-1; D is uncertain. Trimming removed 3 bases at V and 6 bases at J, with 6 bases between. Germline V lookup: CDR1 MNHNS, CDR2 SASEGT. The CDR3 runs 12 residues.

The rearrangement uses TRBV28 and TRBJ2-1; D is perhaps TRBD1 (5 bases). Germline lookup yields CDR1 MDHEN and CDR2 SYDVKM. Trimming took off 4 bases at V and 12 bases at J, with 10 bases between the two ends. The CDR3 has 11 amino acids. The CDR3 sequence is CASSYQGGQFF. The DNA for the CDR3 is TGTGCCAGCAGTTATCAGGGTGGGCAGTTCTTC.

The CDR3 DNA is TGTGCCAGCAGCCCCGTTCGGTCTAACTATGGCTACACCTTC. Translation: CASSPVRSNYGYTF. The chain couples TRBV16 to TRBJ1-2; no definite D call. V was trimmed by 4 bases and J by 0 bases, leaving 9 bases between them. Germline V gene sequence: CDR1 KGHSY, CDR2 FQNENV. The CDR3 sequence is 14 residues long.

V and J are TRBV7-9 and TRBJ2-3, with TRBD1 identical over 8 bases. V was clipped by 5 bases and J by 2 bases; unmatched bases: 3. Germline V lookup: CDR1 SEHNR, CDR2 FQNEAQ (reference sequence). This CDR3 comprises 14 residues. The CDR3 reads CASSPTGATDTQYF. CDR3 nucleotides: TGTGCCAGCAGCCCGACAGGGGCCACAGATACGCAGTATTTT.

The V call is TRBV29-1, the J call TRBJ2-1, with a weak D call TRBD2 (5 bases). Germline assignment: CDR1 SQVTM and CDR2 ANQGSEA. Trimming cost V 3 bases and J 6 bases, with 15 bases left between them. CDR3 length: 14 residues. CDR3 DNA: TGCAGCGTTGAGGGTTGGGGAGAAGGCAATGAGCAGTTCTTC. This encodes CSVEGWGEGNEQFF.

The chain links TRBV20-1 to TRBJ2-1; D is possibly TRBD1 or TRBD2 (5 bases each). The CDR3 is made up of 12 amino acids. V lost 5 bases and J lost 14, with 19 bases in between. Germline-derived CDR1 and CDR2 are DFQATT and SNEGSKA (reference sequence). CDR3 nucleotides: TGCAGTGCTGGGTGGAGCGCCGAGGGGAAGTTCTTC. Translating gives CSAGWSAEGKFF.

This sequence joins TRBV10-3 and TRBJ1-1; 9 bases fit TRBD1. CDR1 ENHRY and CDR2 SYGVKD come from the germline V gene. This CDR3 spans 15 amino acids. Losses at the gene ends were 10 bases for V and 1 base for J; bases not matched to a gene: 10. The chain's CDR3 is CATPRDREGNTEAFF. The CDR3 nucleotides are TGTGCCACACCACGGGACAGGGAGGGGAACACTGAAGCTTTCTTT.